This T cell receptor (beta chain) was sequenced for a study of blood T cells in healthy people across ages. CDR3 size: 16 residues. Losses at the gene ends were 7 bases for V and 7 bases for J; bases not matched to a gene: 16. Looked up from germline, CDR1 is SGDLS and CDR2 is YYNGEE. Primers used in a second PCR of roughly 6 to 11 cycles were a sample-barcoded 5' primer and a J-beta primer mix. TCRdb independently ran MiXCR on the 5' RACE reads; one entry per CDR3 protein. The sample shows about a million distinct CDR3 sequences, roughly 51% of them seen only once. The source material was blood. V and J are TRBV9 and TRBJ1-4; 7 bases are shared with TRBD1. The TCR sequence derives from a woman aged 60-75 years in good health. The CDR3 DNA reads TGTGCCAGCGGCACAGGGGCGCCTCACAGGGGTGAAAAACTGTTTTTT. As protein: CASGTGAPHRGEKLFF.